This T cell receptor (beta chain) came from a study of blood T cell repertoires in COVID-19. Original processing methods: Estimated nucleated cell counts came from reference gene primer amplification. Sequencing was performed with immunoSEQ multiplex PCR; in TCRdb, only in-frame clones are kept and a portion is missing. That table gives V, J and clone size, and the DNA gave D and trimming. This table has 170,000 or so clones, 90% to 95% appearing once. The ends were cut back, 4 bases at V and 11 bases at J, with 11 bases in the middle. From germline, CDR1 is SQVTM and CDR2 ANQGSEA. The CDR3 runs to 11 residues.

This TCR derives from a man between 45 and 60 years old with acute or convalescent COVID-19. This chain joins TRBV29-1 and TRBJ1-4; unclear D gene. Specimen: peripheral blood. The CDR3 region is CSVVWMEKLFF. The CDR3 coding sequence is TGCAGCGTTGTTTGGATGGAGAAACTGTTTTTT.